This is a list of T cell receptor beta chains from one sample in a study of cytomegalovirus exposure and HLA in healthy donors. Some clones are missing from TCRdb's copy, which holds only in-frame ones; the method was immunoSEQ multiplex PCR. The table lists under 150,000 clones, about 78% of them singletons. Sequenced: PBMCs. Source of these receptors: a human donor in good health. The CDR3 runs from the conserved cysteine through the conserved F or W. The D gene is left open where the match is weak. Clone size is stated in some rows and not others, as once, few, many or a class when expanded.

j_call: TRBJ1-4
clone_size: -
d_call: -
v_call: TRBV7-9
cdr3_nt: TGTGCCAGCAGCTTAGGACAGTCTAATGAAAAACTGTTTTTT
cdr3_aa: CASSLGQSNEKLFF

j_call: TRBJ1-5
clone_size: -
d_call: -
v_call: TRBV18
cdr3_nt: TGTGCCAGCTCACGTAACGGGAATCAGCCCCAGCATTTT
cdr3_aa: CASSRNGNQPQHF

j_call: TRBJ2-2
clone_size: -
d_call: TRBD2
v_call: TRBV2
cdr3_nt: TGTGCCAGCAGTCCCTATAGCGGGGGGGCGAGTACCGGGGAGCTGTTTTTT
cdr3_aa: CASSPYSGGASTGELFF

j_call: TRBJ2-3
clone_size: -
d_call: TRBD2
v_call: TRBV14
cdr3_nt: TGTGCCACCGGGGCTGGACTAGGGATTACAGATACGCAGTATTTT
cdr3_aa: CATGAGLGITDTQYF

j_call: TRBJ2-3
clone_size: -
d_call: -
v_call: TRBV7-2
cdr3_nt: TGTGCCAGCAGCTTTGACCGGGTATCAGATACGCAGTATTTT
cdr3_aa: CASSFDRVSDTQYF

j_call: TRBJ1-2
clone_size: -
d_call: -
v_call: TRBV7-9
cdr3_nt: TGTGCCAGCAGCTTTTTTAGCGCTGATGGCTACACCTTC
cdr3_aa: CASSFFSADGYTF

j_call: TRBJ2-1
clone_size: -
d_call: TRBD1
v_call: TRBV19
cdr3_nt: TGTGCCAGTAGTATATTCGGTCTCGGGGGACAGGGGCTGTTCTTC
cdr3_aa: CASSIFGLGGQGLFF

j_call: TRBJ2-7
clone_size: -
d_call: -
v_call: TRBV14
cdr3_nt: TGTGCCAGCAGCCAAGTCGGCGAGCAGTACTTC
cdr3_aa: CASSQVGEQYF

j_call: TRBJ2-1
clone_size: -
d_call: TRBD2
v_call: TRBV29-1
cdr3_nt: TGCAGCGTGGGGACTAGCGGAGCCTACAATGAGCAGTTCTTC
cdr3_aa: CSVGTSGAYNEQFF

j_call: TRBJ2-3
clone_size: -
d_call: -
v_call: TRBV27
cdr3_nt: TGTGCCAGCAGTTTCAACCCGTTGTCGGGATCGTCTAGCACAGATACGCAGTATTTT
cdr3_aa: CASSFNPLSGSSSTDTQYF

j_call: TRBJ2-3
clone_size: -
d_call: TRBD1
v_call: TRBV5-1
cdr3_nt: TGCGCCAGCAGCTTGGCGGACAGGGGAGATACGCAGTATTTT
cdr3_aa: CASSLADRGDTQYF

j_call: TRBJ1-5
clone_size: -
d_call: -
v_call: TRBV6-6
cdr3_nt: TGTGCCAGCAGCCGCCGGGGTAGCAATCAGCCCCAGCATTTT
cdr3_aa: CASSRRGSNQPQHF

j_call: TRBJ2-7
clone_size: -
d_call: TRBD2
v_call: TRBV9
cdr3_nt: TGTGCCAGCAGCGAAGTAGCGGGGCCTGTCGGCGAGCAGTACTTC
cdr3_aa: CASSEVAGPVGEQYF

j_call: TRBJ2-7
clone_size: few
d_call: TRBD1
v_call: TRBV4-3
cdr3_nt: TGCGCCAGCAGCCAAGAAACAGGGGCCTACGAGCAGTACTTC
cdr3_aa: CASSQETGAYEQYF

j_call: TRBJ2-1
clone_size: few
d_call: TRBD2
v_call: TRBV2
cdr3_nt: TGTGCCAGCCCTGGGACTAGCTACAATGAGCAGTTCTTC
cdr3_aa: CASPGTSYNEQFF

j_call: TRBJ2-6
clone_size: -
d_call: -
v_call: TRBV7-9
cdr3_nt: TGTGCCAGCAGCTTCATGAGCTCTGGGGCCAACGTCCTGACTTTC
cdr3_aa: CASSFMSSGANVLTF

j_call: TRBJ1-5
clone_size: -
d_call: -
v_call: TRBV28
cdr3_nt: TGTGCCAGCACTACCGGGGTTAGCAATCAGCCCCAGCATTTT
cdr3_aa: CASTTGVSNQPQHF

j_call: TRBJ2-5
clone_size: -
d_call: -
v_call: TRBV7-9
cdr3_nt: TGTTCCAGCAGCTTAGCGGTCACGTTGTACTCCTCGTACCAAGAGACCCAGTACTTC
cdr3_aa: CSSSLAVTLYSSYQETQYF

j_call: TRBJ1-5
clone_size: -
d_call: TRBD1
v_call: TRBV30
cdr3_nt: TGTGCCTGGAGTCCGGACAGGGTAGGTCAGCCCCAGCATTTT
cdr3_aa: CAWSPDRVGQPQHF

j_call: TRBJ2-3
clone_size: few
d_call: TRBD2
v_call: TRBV27
cdr3_nt: TGTGCCAGCAGAATAAGCCAGAGCGGGGGGGCCGTTTCCCTCACAGATACGCAGTATTTT
cdr3_aa: CASRISQSGGAVSLTDTQYF

j_call: TRBJ1-2
clone_size: -
d_call: -
v_call: TRBV21-1
cdr3_nt: TGTGCCAGCAGCAAACCGGGTAACTATGGCTACACCTTC
cdr3_aa: CASSKPGNYGYTF

j_call: TRBJ2-1
clone_size: once
d_call: TRBD1
v_call: TRBV4-2
cdr3_nt: TGTGCCAGCAGCCACCTTCGAGAGGGACAGGGTGGGAATGAGCAGTTCTTC
cdr3_aa: CASSHLREGQGGNEQFF

j_call: TRBJ1-1
clone_size: -
d_call: TRBD1
v_call: TRBV15
cdr3_nt: TGTGCCACCAGCAGAGGACAGGGGACCATGAACACTGAAGCTTTCTTT
cdr3_aa: CATSRGQGTMNTEAFF

j_call: TRBJ2-7
clone_size: -
d_call: TRBD1
v_call: TRBV4-2
cdr3_nt: TGTGCCAGCGCCCGACAGGGCTCCTACGAGCAGTACTTC
cdr3_aa: CASARQGSYEQYF

j_call: TRBJ2-7
clone_size: -
d_call: -
v_call: TRBV10-3
cdr3_nt: TGTGCCATCAGTGAGTCGGCGGGCCGCTACGAGCAGTACTTC
cdr3_aa: CAISESAGRYEQYF

j_call: TRBJ2-1
clone_size: -
d_call: TRBD2
v_call: TRBV27
cdr3_nt: TGTGCCAGCAGTCAATACAATAGCGGGAGAATGTATGAGCAGTTCTTC
cdr3_aa: CASSQYNSGRMYEQFF

j_call: TRBJ2-5
clone_size: -
d_call: TRBD2
v_call: TRBV11-2
cdr3_nt: TGTGCCAGCAGCCCTCGGTGGCTAGCGGGGGGGTATCAAGAGACCCAGTACTTC
cdr3_aa: CASSPRWLAGGYQETQYF

j_call: TRBJ1-2
clone_size: -
d_call: -
v_call: TRBV29-1
cdr3_nt: TGCAGCGTTGAAGCGGCAGGGGCTGCCTATGGCTACACCTTC
cdr3_aa: CSVEAAGAAYGYTF

j_call: TRBJ2-7
clone_size: -
d_call: TRBD2
v_call: TRBV7-8
cdr3_nt: TGTGCCAGCAGCTTGGGAGGGACCGTCTACGAGCAGTACTTC
cdr3_aa: CASSLGGTVYEQYF

j_call: TRBJ1-5
clone_size: -
d_call: -
v_call: TRBV18
cdr3_nt: TGTGCCAGCTCACCACCCGGGGAGCCCCAGCATTTT
cdr3_aa: CASSPPGEPQHF

j_call: TRBJ2-3
clone_size: once
d_call: -
v_call: TRBV9
cdr3_nt: TGTGCCAGCAGCACAGGGCCCTCCTTGGCCCCAGATACGCAGTATTTT
cdr3_aa: CASSTGPSLAPDTQYF

j_call: TRBJ2-2
clone_size: -
d_call: TRBD2
v_call: TRBV18
cdr3_nt: TGTGCCAGCTCATCCAAGCGGGGTAACACCGGGGAGCTGTTTTTT
cdr3_aa: CASSSKRGNTGELFF

j_call: TRBJ2-1
clone_size: -
d_call: -
v_call: TRBV7-2
cdr3_nt: TGTGCCAGCAGCTTAGTCGGGGGCGCAGGGGGGTACAATGAGCAGTTCTTC
cdr3_aa: CASSLVGGAGGYNEQFF

j_call: TRBJ2-5
clone_size: few
d_call: -
v_call: TRBV7-2
cdr3_nt: TGTGCCAGCAGCTTAGGTCTTCGGACTTTGTTGGGGCAAGAGACCCAGTACTTC
cdr3_aa: CASSLGLRTLLGQETQYF

j_call: TRBJ1-2
clone_size: -
d_call: -
v_call: TRBV4-3
cdr3_nt: TGCGCCAGCAGCCAAGGTCCGGGGGGGAACTATGGCTACACCTTC
cdr3_aa: CASSQGPGGNYGYTF

j_call: TRBJ1-4
clone_size: -
d_call: -
v_call: TRBV29-1
cdr3_nt: TGCAGCGCTCGACCAGGGGTGGTAGGGTCAACTAATGAAAAACTGTTTTTT
cdr3_aa: CSARPGVVGSTNEKLFF

j_call: TRBJ2-7
clone_size: few
d_call: TRBD1
v_call: TRBV7-2
cdr3_nt: TGCGCCAGCAGCCAACGGACAGGGCGCGAGCAGTACTTC
cdr3_aa: CASSQRTGREQYF

j_call: TRBJ2-5
clone_size: -
d_call: TRBD1
v_call: TRBV6-6
cdr3_nt: TGTGCCAGCAAACCCCGGACAGGACAAGAGACCCAGTACTTC
cdr3_aa: CASKPRTGQETQYF

j_call: TRBJ1-4
clone_size: once
d_call: -
v_call: TRBV10-3
cdr3_nt: TGTGCCATCAGTGGAAATACCGAGGAAAAACTGTTTTTT
cdr3_aa: CAISGNTEEKLFF

j_call: TRBJ1-1
clone_size: -
d_call: -
v_call: TRBV19
cdr3_nt: TGTGCCAGTAGCTCGGCGTCTTACCAAGGGGGAGCTTTCTTT
cdr3_aa: CASSSASYQGGAFF

j_call: TRBJ2-7
clone_size: -
d_call: -
v_call: TRBV7-2
cdr3_nt: TGTGCCAGCAGCTTATCTTACGAGCAGTACTTC
cdr3_aa: CASSLSYEQYF

j_call: TRBJ1-2
clone_size: -
d_call: TRBD1
v_call: TRBV27
cdr3_nt: TGTGCCAGCAGTGCCCAACACAGGGGAGTGAAATATGGCTACACCTTC
cdr3_aa: CASSAQHRGVKYGYTF

j_call: TRBJ2-1
clone_size: few
d_call: -
v_call: TRBV27
cdr3_nt: TGTGCCAGCAGTCGGGTGGACAATGAGCAGTTCTTC
cdr3_aa: CASSRVDNEQFF

j_call: TRBJ1-5
clone_size: -
d_call: TRBD1
v_call: TRBV6-5
cdr3_nt: TGTGCCAGCAGTCGACTGACAGGGAATCAGCCCCAGCATTTT
cdr3_aa: CASSRLTGNQPQHF

j_call: TRBJ1-2
clone_size: few
d_call: TRBD1
v_call: TRBV6-5
cdr3_nt: TGTGCCAGCAGTTACTCGGGCCGACAGGGGGCGTCTGGCTACACCTTC
cdr3_aa: CASSYSGRQGASGYTF